These T cell receptor beta chains were read from a single sample in a study of cytotoxic CD8 clonotypes in ibrutinib-treated CLL. Method: immunoSEQ multiplex PCR; TCRdb's copy keeps in-frame clones and lacks some. The sample yields approximately 100,000 clones, more than 55% seen once. The specimen was PBMCs, collected after 24 months of ibrutinib treatment. These receptors all come from a human donor with chronic lymphocytic leukemia. The conserved cysteine and the conserved F or W are not part of the CDR3 here. Expanded clones are given a class, and other clones once, few, many or no size at all.

V: TRBV4-1
size: NA
J: TRBJ2-1
CDR3: ASSQDGRGGNNEQF

V: TRBV12-5
size: few
J: TRBJ2-5
CDR3: ASGSGTGGETQY

V: TRBV19
size: NA
J: TRBJ1-2
CDR3: ASSPTGHFSNYGYT

V: TRBV19
size: NA
J: TRBJ1-2
CDR3: ASSVGQGPAAGYT

V: TRBV30
size: few
J: TRBJ2-7
CDR3: AWRLGSSSYEQY

V: TRBV11-2
size: NA
J: TRBJ2-3
CDR3: ASSTRASGGAKTDTQY

V: TRBV30
size: NA
J: TRBJ2-7
CDR3: AWSWKEAYEQY

V: TRBV13
size: NA
J: TRBJ1-2
CDR3: ASGEQGQPGYT

V: TRBV19
size: NA
J: TRBJ1-1
CDR3: ASSIQGSSEAF

V: TRBV28
size: NA
J: TRBJ2-7
CDR3: ASCPRHSPYEQY

V: TRBV30
size: NA
J: TRBJ2-4
CDR3: ASIDTLAKNIQY

V: TRBV6-5
size: few
J: TRBJ2-5
CDR3: ASRPRDYQETQY

V: TRBV25-1
size: NA
J: TRBJ1-6
CDR3: ASTNRDQLDSPLH

V: TRBV2
size: few
J: TRBJ1-1
CDR3: ATLLDGTMGAF

V: TRBV5-1
size: NA
J: TRBJ1-1
CDR3: ASSLADRQNTEAF

V: TRBV5-1
size: NA
J: TRBJ2-7
CDR3: ASSADGSYEQY

V: TRBV27
size: NA
J: TRBJ2-1
CDR3: ASSFSGGAINEQF

V: TRBV10-1
size: NA
J: TRBJ1-1
CDR3: ASSISSYTEAF

V: TRBV29-1
size: once
J: TRBJ2-6
CDR3: SVLGGQGTTGANVLT

V: TRBV29-1
size: NA
J: TRBJ1-4
CDR3: SASGSGGEKLF

V: TRBV25-1
size: NA
J: TRBJ1-1
CDR3: ASRTPTGASSEAF

V: TRBV5-1
size: NA
J: TRBJ2-1
CDR3: ASSQQGAKGNEQF